Reported below is one TCR beta chain. Its specific antigen is unknown. Base qualities are not recorded, but no much larger clone differs from it by a single base. Libraries were prepared through the immunoSEQ multiplex PCR assay. TCRdb carries this immuneACCESS record with in-frame sequences only. Its versions omit some clonotypes, under half of them owing to an unresolved V gene in the studies checked, with the rest unexplained. Across this sample there are approximately 46,000 clones, with nearly 90% seen only once. About 5.1% of the sample is in the top ten clones. The data were obtained in a study of T cell changes during pregnancy in multiple sclerosis (dated by TCRdb to the late 2010s). For the wider study: The study examined how the T cell repertoire changed over the course of pregnancy in women with multiple sclerosis.

V loses 4 bases, J loses 0 bases, and the germline ends lie 19 bases apart. Based on the germline V gene, the CDR1 and CDR2 sequences are LGHNA and YNFKEQ. From cysteine to phenylalanine, the CDR3 is 18 amino acids long. This entry keeps only the CDR3 DNA: 54 bases, framed from base 1. This clonotype was obtained from a female donor in good health, enrolled as a control in a pregnancy study. The V gene is TRBV4-2 and the J gene is TRBJ1-3; TRBD1 could be the D gene, as 5 bases match. The specimen comprised peripheral blood, sampled after pregnancy. In nucleotide form, the sequence is TGTGCCAGCAGCCCGTTAGGAGGGGCGGATTACTCTGGAAACACCATATATTTT. This codes for CASSPLGGADYSGNTIYF.